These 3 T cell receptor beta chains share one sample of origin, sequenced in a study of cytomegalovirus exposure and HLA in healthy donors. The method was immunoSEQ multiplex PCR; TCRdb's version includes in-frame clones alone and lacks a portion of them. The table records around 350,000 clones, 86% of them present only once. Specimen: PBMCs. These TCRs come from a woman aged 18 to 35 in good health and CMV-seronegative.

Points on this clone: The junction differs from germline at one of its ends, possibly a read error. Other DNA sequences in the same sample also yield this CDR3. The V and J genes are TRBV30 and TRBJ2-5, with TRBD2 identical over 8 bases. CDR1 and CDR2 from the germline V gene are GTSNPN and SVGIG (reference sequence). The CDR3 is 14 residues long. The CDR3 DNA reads TGTGCCTGGAGTGTACGGGGGGGGGCGGAGACCCAATACTTC. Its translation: CAWSVRGGAETQYF.

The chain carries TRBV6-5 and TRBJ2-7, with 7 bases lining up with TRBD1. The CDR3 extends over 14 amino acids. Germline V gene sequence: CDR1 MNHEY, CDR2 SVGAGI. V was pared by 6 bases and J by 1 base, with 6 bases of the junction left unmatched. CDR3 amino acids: CASSLSTGSYEQYF. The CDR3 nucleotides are TGTGCCAGCAGCCTGTCGACAGGGTCCTACGAGCAGTACTTC.

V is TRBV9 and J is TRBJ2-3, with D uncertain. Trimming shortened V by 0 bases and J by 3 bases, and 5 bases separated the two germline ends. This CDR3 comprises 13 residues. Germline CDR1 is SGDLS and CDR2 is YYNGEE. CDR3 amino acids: CASSVAMTDTQYF. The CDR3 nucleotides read TGTGCCAGCAGCGTAGCTATGACAGATACGCAGTATTTT.